This TCR beta chain was sequenced in a study of cytomegalovirus exposure and HLA in healthy donors. The PCR employed 60 Vbeta primers together with 13 Jbeta primers. Repertoires were generated with immunoSEQ multiplex PCR, while TCRdb's copy carries only in-frame clones and drops some. This table holds roughly 220,000 clones, roughly 75% found once. V gave up 5 bases and J gave up 9 bases; unmatched junction bases: 6. The length of the CDR3 is 12 residues. CDR1 is SQVTM, CDR2 ANQGSEA, per germline. The rearrangement uses TRBV29-1 and TRBJ2-1; TRBD1 agrees at 8 bases. The sequencing sample was made of PBMCs. This clonotype originated in a young woman in good health and CMV-seronegative. The CDR3 protein is CSVRTGRTEQFF. CDR3 sequence (DNA): TGCAGCGTTCGGACAGGGCGAACTGAGCAGTTCTTC.